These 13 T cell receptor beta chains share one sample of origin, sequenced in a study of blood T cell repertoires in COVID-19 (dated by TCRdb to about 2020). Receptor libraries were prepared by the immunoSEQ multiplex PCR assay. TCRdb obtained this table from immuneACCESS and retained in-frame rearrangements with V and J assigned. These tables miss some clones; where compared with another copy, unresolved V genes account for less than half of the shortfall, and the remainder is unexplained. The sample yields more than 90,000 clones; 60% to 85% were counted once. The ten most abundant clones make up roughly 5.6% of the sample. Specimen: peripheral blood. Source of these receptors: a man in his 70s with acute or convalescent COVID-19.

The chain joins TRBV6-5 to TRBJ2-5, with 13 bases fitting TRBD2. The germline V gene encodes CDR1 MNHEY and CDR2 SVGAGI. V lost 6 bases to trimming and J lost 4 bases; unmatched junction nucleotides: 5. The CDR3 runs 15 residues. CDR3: CASRRGLAGRETQYF. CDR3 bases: TGTGCCAGCAGAAGGGGACTAGCGGGAAGAGAGACCCAGTACTTC.

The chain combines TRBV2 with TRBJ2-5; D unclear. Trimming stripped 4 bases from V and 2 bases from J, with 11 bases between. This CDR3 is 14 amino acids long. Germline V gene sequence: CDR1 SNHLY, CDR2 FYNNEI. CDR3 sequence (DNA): TGTGCCAGCAGTGCGTTGAGTGTACAAGAGACCCAGTACTTC. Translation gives CASSALSVQETQYF.

CDR3 bases: TGTGCCTGGAGGAGTGGCCCGGGACAGATTAACAACTACGAGCAGTACTTC. Translating gives CAWRSGPGQINNYEQYF. This chain connects TRBV30 to TRBJ2-7; 7 positions match TRBD1. This CDR3 is built from 17 residues. Germline values: CDR1 GTSNPN, CDR2 SVGIG (reference sequence). With 3 bases clipped from V and 3 bases from J, the junction kept 17 bases outside the gene matches.

The CDR3 region is CASSYGQGQQPQHF. The CDR3 region has the DNA TGTGCCAGCAGTTACGGACAGGGTCAACAGCCCCAGCATTTT. V usage is TRBV27 and J usage is TRBJ1-5, with 8 bases fitting TRBD1. Germline-derived CDR1 and CDR2 are MNHEY and SMNVEV (reference sequence). This CDR3 is 14 amino acids long. V gave up 4 bases and J gave up 7 bases; unmatched junction bases: 6.

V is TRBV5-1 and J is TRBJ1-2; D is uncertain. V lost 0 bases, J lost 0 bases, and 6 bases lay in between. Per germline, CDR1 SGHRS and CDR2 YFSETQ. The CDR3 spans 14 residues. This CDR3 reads CASSLDGSNYGYTF. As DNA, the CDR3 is TGCGCCAGCAGCTTGGATGGCTCTAACTATGGCTACACCTTC.

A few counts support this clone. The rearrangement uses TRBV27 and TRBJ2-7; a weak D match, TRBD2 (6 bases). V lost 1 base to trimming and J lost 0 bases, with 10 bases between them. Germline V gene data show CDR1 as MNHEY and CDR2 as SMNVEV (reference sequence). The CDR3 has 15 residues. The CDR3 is CASSLFAGYSYEQYF. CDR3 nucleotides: TGTGCCAGCAGTTTATTTGCGGGATACTCCTACGAGCAGTACTTC.

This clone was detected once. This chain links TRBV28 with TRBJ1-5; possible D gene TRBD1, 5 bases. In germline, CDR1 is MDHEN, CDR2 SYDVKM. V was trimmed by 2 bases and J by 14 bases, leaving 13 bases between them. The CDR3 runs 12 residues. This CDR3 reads CASSLGVAGEHF. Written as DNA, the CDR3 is TGTGCCAGCAGTTTAGGGGTCGCGGGGGAGCATTTT.

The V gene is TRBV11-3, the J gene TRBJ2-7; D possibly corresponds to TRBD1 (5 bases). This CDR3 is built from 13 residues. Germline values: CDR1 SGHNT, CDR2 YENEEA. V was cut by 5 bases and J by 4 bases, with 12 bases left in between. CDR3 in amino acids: CASSKEQEYEQYF. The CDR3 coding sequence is TGTGCCAGCAGCAAGGAACAGGAGTACGAGCAGTACTTC.

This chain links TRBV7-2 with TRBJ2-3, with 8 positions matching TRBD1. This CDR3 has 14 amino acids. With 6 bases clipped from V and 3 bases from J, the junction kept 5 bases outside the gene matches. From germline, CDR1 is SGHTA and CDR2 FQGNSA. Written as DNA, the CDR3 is TGTGCCAGCAGATTCGACAGGGGTACAGATACGCAGTATTTT. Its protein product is CASRFDRGTDTQYF.

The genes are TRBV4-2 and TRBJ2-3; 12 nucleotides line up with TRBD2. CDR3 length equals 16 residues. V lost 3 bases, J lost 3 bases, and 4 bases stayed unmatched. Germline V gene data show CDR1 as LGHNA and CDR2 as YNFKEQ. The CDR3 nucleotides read TGTGCCAGCAGCCATTCCCTAGCGGGGGGGACAGATACGCAGTATTTT. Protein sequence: CASSHSLAGGTDTQYF.

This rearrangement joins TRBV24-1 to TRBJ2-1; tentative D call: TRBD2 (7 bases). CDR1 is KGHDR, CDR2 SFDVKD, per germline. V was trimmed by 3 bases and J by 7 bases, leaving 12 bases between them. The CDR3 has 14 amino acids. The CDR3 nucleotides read TGTGCCACCAGTGATCGGGGGGCGGAGAATGAGCAGTTCTTC. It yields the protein CATSDRGAENEQFF.

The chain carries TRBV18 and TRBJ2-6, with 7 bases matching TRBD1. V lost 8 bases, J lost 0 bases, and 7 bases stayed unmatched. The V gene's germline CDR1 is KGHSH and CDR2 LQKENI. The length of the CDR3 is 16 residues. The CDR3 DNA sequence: TGTGCCAGCCACGGACAGGCCCTCTCTGGGGCCAACGTCCTGACTTTC. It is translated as CASHGQALSGANVLTF. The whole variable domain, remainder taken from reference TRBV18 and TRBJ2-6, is NAGVMQNPRHLVRRRGQEARLRCSPMKGHSHVYWYRQLPEEGLKFMVYLQKENIIDESGMPKERFSAEFPKEGPSILRIQQVVRGDSAAYFCASHGQALSGANVLTFGAGSRLTVL.

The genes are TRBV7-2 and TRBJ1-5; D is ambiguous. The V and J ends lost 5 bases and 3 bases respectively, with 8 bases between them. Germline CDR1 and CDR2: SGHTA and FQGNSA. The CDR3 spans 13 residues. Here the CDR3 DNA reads TGTGCCAGCAGCCTTTCGTACAATCAGCCCCAGCATTTT. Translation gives CASSLSYNQPQHF. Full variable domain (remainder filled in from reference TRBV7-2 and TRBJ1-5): GAGVSQSPSNKVTEKGKDVELRCDPISGHTALYWYRQSLGQGLEFLIYFQGNSAPDKSGLPSDRFSAERTGGSVSTLTIQRTQQEDSAVYLCASSLSYNQPQHFGDGTRLSIL.